These 30 T cell receptor beta chains originate from one sample sequenced in a study of cytomegalovirus exposure and HLA in healthy donors. Primers included in the PCR were 60 Vbeta and 13 Jbeta primers. Assay: immunoSEQ multiplex PCR; the TCRdb copy retains only in-frame clones and omits some. The data hold about 200,000 clones, with roughly 80% observed a single time. The sample was PBMCs. All receptors derive from a man younger than 45 in good health and CMV-seronegative.

The CDR3, as DNA: TGTGCCAGCAGTGAAGGTCCGGGGTTTAATTACAATGAGCAGTTCTTC. Amino acids: CASSEGPGFNYNEQFF. This chain uses TRBV6-1 with TRBJ2-1, with a tentative D call TRBD2 (5 bases). V lost 1 base and J 4 bases, leaving 14 bases between the germline ends. Germline V gives CDR1 MNHNS, CDR2 SASEGT. The CDR3 runs 16 residues.

The genes are TRBV2 and TRBJ2-5; perhaps TRBD1 as D (6 bases). Looked up from germline, CDR1 is SNHLY and CDR2 is FYNNEI. V lost 8 bases and J 5 bases, leaving 12 bases between the germline ends. The CDR3 is made up of 12 amino acids. Here the CDR3 DNA reads TGTGCCAGCCACAGGGTTCAGGAGACCCAGTACTTC. As protein: CASHRVQETQYF.

This chain links TRBV7-3 with TRBJ2-5; 7 bases fit TRBD2. Germline V gene lookup returns CDR1 SGHTA and CDR2 FQGTGA. This CDR3 comprises 14 residues. V lost 0 bases and J lost 4; bases outside the gene matches: 2. CDR3 sequence reads: CASSLTGGGETQYF. CDR3 nucleotide sequence: TGTGCCAGCAGCTTAACGGGCGGGGGAGAGACCCAGTACTTC.

J is TRBJ2-7 and V is TRBV18; 9 positions agree with TRBD1. After removal of 2 bases from V and 4 bases from J, the junction contained 6 bases not matched to a gene. This CDR3 spans 15 amino acids. CDR1 and CDR2 (germline): KGHSH, LQKENI. The CDR3 sequence is CASSPRTGDTYEQYF. CDR3 nucleotide sequence: TGTGCCAGCTCACCAAGGACAGGGGATACGTACGAGCAGTACTTC.

This clone was observed a few times. This chain joins TRBV18 and TRBJ2-2, with 9 bases lining up with TRBD2. The junction had 5 bases not matched to a gene; V was cut back by 1 base and J by 5 bases. From germline, CDR1 is KGHSH and CDR2 LQKENI. CDR3 length: 16 amino acids. Here the CDR3 reads CASSPLVAGETGELFF. CDR3 sequence (DNA): TGTGCCAGCTCACCACTGGTAGCGGGGGAGACCGGGGAGCTGTTTTTT.

This rearrangement joins TRBV18 to TRBJ2-7, with 9 nucleotides matching TRBD1. Germline assignment: CDR1 KGHSH and CDR2 LQKENI. The CDR3 length is 15 residues. J was trimmed by 2 bases and V by 5 bases; bases with no gene match: 7. CDR3 sequence: CASSATGGRAYEQYF. In DNA form, the CDR3 reads TGTGCCAGCTCAGCTACAGGGGGCCGAGCCTACGAGCAGTACTTC.

V gene TRBV11-2 combines with J gene TRBJ1-1; the D is unclear. CDR1 and CDR2 from the germline V gene are SGHAT and FQNNGV. Trimming removed 3 bases at V and 7 bases at J, with 9 bases between. The length of the CDR3 is 12 residues. The CDR3 sequence is CASSFSRVEAFF. The CDR3 bases are TGTGCCAGCAGCTTTTCGAGGGTTGAAGCTTTCTTT.

The V and J genes are TRBV4-1 and TRBJ2-7; D may be TRBD1 (5 bases). Germline CDR1 reads MGHRA; CDR2 reads YSYEKL. The CDR3 is 15 amino acids. V lost 4 bases, J lost 0 bases, and 13 bases lay in between. The CDR3 bases are TGCGCCAGCAGCCCCTCGGAAACAGGCTCCTACGAGCAGTACTTC. Residues: CASSPSETGSYEQYF.

This clone was picked up one time. The rearrangement uses TRBV2 and TRBJ1-1; 7 bases fit TRBD1. The CDR3 runs to 14 residues. Germline V CDR1 and CDR2: SNHLY, FYNNEI. V gave up 3 bases and J gave up 0 bases; unmatched junction bases: 1. The CDR3 coding sequence is TGTGCCAGCAGTGACCAGGGGGTGAACACTGAAGCTTTCTTT. It codes for CASSDQGVNTEAFF.

The V call is TRBV9, the J call TRBJ2-7, with no clear D. With 4 bases removed from V and 2 bases from J, the gap between germline ends came to 10 bases. The CDR3 covers 13 residues. Germline-derived CDR1 and CDR2 are SGDLS and YYNGEE. This CDR3 is CASSPGFTYEQYF. CDR3 coding DNA: TGTGCCAGCAGCCCCGGGTTTACCTACGAGCAGTACTTC.

The chain combines TRBV7-2 with TRBJ1-1; 8 bases are a match to TRBD1. Unmatched junction bases numbered 13, after V lost 1 base and J lost 12 bases. The CDR3 runs to 15 residues. Per the germline V gene, CDR1 is SGHTA and CDR2 is FQGNSA. The CDR3 bases are TGTGCCAGCAGCTTAGGCAGGGGGCGACTAGGTAGGACTTTCTTT. This codes for CASSLGRGRLGRTFF.

The chain is built from TRBV6-6 and TRBJ2-2; TRBD1 might be the D (6 bases). The germline CDR1 and CDR2 sequences are MNHNY and SVGAGI (reference sequence). The CDR3 sequence is 14 residues long. The V gene lost 2 bases and the J gene lost 6 bases, with 10 bases spanning the gap. The CDR3 reads CASSYNGQPGELFF. The CDR3 DNA reads as TGTGCCAGCAGTTACAATGGACAGCCCGGGGAGCTGTTTTTT.

In this sample, this clone turned up once. This rearrangement joins TRBV18 to TRBJ2-2, with 8 bases that match TRBD1. The V gene end was trimmed by 3 bases and the J gene end by 1 base; junction bases not matched to a gene: 10. This CDR3 contains 18 residues. Germline CDR1 KGHSH, CDR2 LQKENI. The CDR3 sequence is CASSPLRQGYGNTGELFF. CDR3 nucleotides: TGTGCCAGCTCACCGCTTAGACAGGGGTACGGGAACACCGGGGAGCTGTTTTTT.

The V and J genes are TRBV28 and TRBJ2-1, with 8 bases matching TRBD2. In germline, CDR1 is MDHEN, CDR2 SYDVKM. Unmatched junction bases numbered 8, after V lost 7 bases and J lost 9 bases. This CDR3 is built from 13 residues. The CDR3 bases are TGTGCCAGCATCTCGGGGGGGCCTAGTGAGCAGTTCTTC. Protein product: CASISGGPSEQFF.

The V call is TRBV5-5, the J call TRBJ2-1; 8 nucleotides agree with TRBD1. Per germline, CDR1 SGHKS and CDR2 YYEKEE (reference sequence). Losses at the gene ends were 3 bases for V and 4 bases for J; bases not matched to a gene: 6. CDR3 length: 15 amino acids. The CDR3 loop reads CASSYTGTGYNEQFF. The CDR3 nucleotides read TGTGCCAGCAGCTATACCGGGACAGGTTACAATGAGCAGTTCTTC.

The chain is built from TRBV27 and TRBJ1-1, with D unclear. Germline CDR1 reads MNHEY; CDR2 reads SMNVEV (reference sequence). The CDR3 runs to 13 residues. The V end lost 2 bases, the J end lost 4 bases, and 8 bases lay between the germline ends. The CDR3 spells CASSLSIGTEAFF. The CDR3 region has the DNA TGTGCCAGCAGTTTAAGCATTGGCACTGAAGCTTTCTTT.

J is TRBJ2-3 and V is TRBV10-3; 9 bases align to TRBD2. Germline CDR1 is ENHRY and CDR2 is SYGVKD. Losses at the gene ends were 3 bases for V and 4 bases for J; bases not matched to a gene: 11. The CDR3 contains 17 residues. This CDR3 is CAISEWRISGRADTQYF. The CDR3 DNA is TGTGCCATCAGTGAATGGAGAATTAGCGGGAGAGCAGATACGCAGTATTTT.

A few counts support this clone. The chain uses TRBV6-5 and TRBJ2-2; tentatively, D is TRBD2 (5 bases). The ends were cut back, 5 bases at V and 3 bases at J, with 10 bases in the middle. CDR1 and CDR2 (germline): MNHEY, SVGAGI. This CDR3 has 14 residues. CDR3 DNA sequence: TGTGCCAGCAGTAAAGGGAGTTACACCGGGGAGCTGTTTTTT. It codes for CASSKGSYTGELFF.

The genes are TRBV7-3 and TRBJ1-1; 7 bases align to TRBD1. Germline CDR1 is SGHTA and CDR2 is FQGTGA. There are 16 residues in the CDR3. Losses at the gene ends were 7 bases for V and 1 base for J; bases not matched to a gene: 12. The CDR3 bases are TGTGCCAGCACGCTAATGACAGGGATAAGGAACACTGAAGCTTTCTTT. This codes for CASTLMTGIRNTEAFF.

The CDR3: CASRTLGTTEAFF. DNA of the CDR3: TGTGCCAGCAGAACTCTCGGTACCACTGAAGCTTTCTTT. V gene TRBV6-5 combines with J gene TRBJ1-1; D unresolved. Germline loops: CDR1 MNHEY, CDR2 SVGAGI. This CDR3 has 13 residues. The V end was cut by 6 bases, the J end by 4 bases, with 12 bases between.

V usage is TRBV4-2 and J usage is TRBJ2-5, with a weak D call TRBD2 (7 bases). V lost 4 bases and J 1 base, leaving 16 bases between the germline ends. Germline V lookup: CDR1 LGHNA, CDR2 YNFKEQ. The CDR3 consists of 16 residues. The CDR3 protein is CASSPAGAGSQETQYF. The CDR3 DNA is TGTGCCAGCAGCCCGGCGGGGGCGGGGTCCCAAGAGACCCAGTACTTC.

The chain uses TRBV30 and TRBJ1-5, with D maybe TRBD1 (5 bases). Germline CDR1 reads GTSNPN; CDR2 reads SVGIG (reference sequence). V was trimmed by 2 bases and J by 3 bases, leaving 17 bases between them. This CDR3 has 16 residues. DNA of the CDR3: TGTGCCTGGAGTCCACCCTTCGACAGTATCAATCAGCCCCAGCATTTT. Protein product: CAWSPPFDSINQPQHF.

The CDR3 region is CARSRGDRSRNQPQHF. In nucleotides, the CDR3 is TGTGCTAGATCAAGGGGAGACAGGAGTCGCAATCAGCCCCAGCATTTT. The V and J genes are TRBV7-7 and TRBJ1-5, with D possibly TRBD1 on 6 matching bases. The germline gives CDR1 SSHAT, CDR2 FNYEAQ (reference sequence). This CDR3 spans 16 amino acids.

The gene calls are TRBV11-2 and TRBJ2-2; 7 nucleotides agree with TRBD2. This CDR3 spans 16 amino acids. From germline, CDR1 is SGHAT and CDR2 FQNNGV. J lost 5 bases, V lost 1 base, and 7 bases had no gene match. The CDR3 protein is CASSLVGQRDTGELFF. In nucleotides, the CDR3 is TGTGCCAGCAGCTTAGTCGGTCAGCGGGATACCGGGGAGCTGTTTTTT.

The CDR3 region has the DNA TGTGCCAGCAGCTTAGGGATAGCGGGGGCTCTAGATACGCAGTATTTT. This codes for CASSLGIAGALDTQYF. The chain combines TRBV7-2 with TRBJ2-3; 9 nucleotides align to TRBD2. J gave up 5 bases and V 1 base, and 7 bases lay outside the gene matches. Per the germline V gene, CDR1 is SGHTA and CDR2 is FQGNSA. CDR3 length: 16 amino acids. Together with reference TRBV7-2 and TRBJ2-3, the CDR3 gives the full variable domain: GAGVSQSPSNKVTEKGKDVELRCDPISGHTALYWYRQSLGQGLEFLIYFQGNSAPDKSGLPSDRFSAERTGGSVSTLTIQRTQQEDSAVYLCASSLGIAGALDTQYFGPGTRLTVL.

V usage is TRBV27 and J usage is TRBJ1-2; D gene ambiguous. Deletions cut 4 bases from V and 8 bases from J, with 11 bases between. Germline lookup yields CDR1 MNHEY and CDR2 SMNVEV (reference sequence). The CDR3 runs 12 residues. In nucleotides, the CDR3 is TGTGCCAGCAGTTCCGGCGGCCGCGGCTACACCTTC. It specifies CASSSGGRGYTF.

The chain combines TRBV7-9 with TRBJ2-7; tentatively, D is TRBD2 (6 bases). Germline V lookup: CDR1 SEHNR, CDR2 FQNEAQ (reference sequence). This CDR3 comprises 11 residues. The CDR3 loop is CALQEGYEQYF. CDR3 nucleotide sequence: TGTGCACTCCAGGAGGGCTACGAGCAGTACTTC.

The CDR3 sequence: CATSISRQASPLHF. CDR3 bases: TGTGCCACCAGCATATCACGACAGGCATCACCCCTCCACTTT. V usage is TRBV15 and J usage is TRBJ1-6; D possibly corresponds to TRBD1 (6 bases). V lost 4 bases to trimming and J lost 10 bases, with 14 bases between them. CDR3 length: 14 amino acids. CDR1 and CDR2 (germline): LNHNV, YYDKDF (reference sequence).

This chain connects TRBV5-6 to TRBJ2-1; D remains unclear. Trimming pared 1 base from V and 1 base from J, leaving 9 bases between. The CDR3 is 15 amino acids. Germline V CDR1 and CDR2: SGHDT, YYEEEE. The CDR3 loop is CASSLPGPSYNEQFF. In DNA, the CDR3 is TGTGCCAGCAGCTTGCCGGGTCCATCCTACAATGAGCAGTTCTTC.

The rearrangement joins TRBV11-3 to TRBJ1-3; possible D gene TRBD1, 6 bases. This CDR3 is 14 amino acids long. V was trimmed by 4 bases and J by 7 bases, leaving 14 bases between them. Germline CDR1 is SGHNT and CDR2 is YENEEA. The CDR3 is CASSSGGQPNTIYF. The CDR3 DNA reads TGTGCCAGCAGCTCCGGTGGACAGCCGAACACCATATATTTT.